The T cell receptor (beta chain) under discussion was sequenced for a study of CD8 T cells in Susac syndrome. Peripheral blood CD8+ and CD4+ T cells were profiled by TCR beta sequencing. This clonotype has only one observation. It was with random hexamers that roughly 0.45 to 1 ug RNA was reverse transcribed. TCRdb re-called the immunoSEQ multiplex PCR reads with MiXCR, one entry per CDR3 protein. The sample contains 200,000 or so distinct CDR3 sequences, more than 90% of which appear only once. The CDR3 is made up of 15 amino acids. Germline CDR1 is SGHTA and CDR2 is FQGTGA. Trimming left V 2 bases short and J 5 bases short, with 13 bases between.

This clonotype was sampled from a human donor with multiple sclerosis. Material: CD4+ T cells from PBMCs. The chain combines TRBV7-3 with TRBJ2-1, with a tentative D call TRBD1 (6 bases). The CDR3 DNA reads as TGTGCCAGCAGCTTAGGTGGGGGCTACGACAATGAGCAGTTCTTC. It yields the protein CASSLGGGYDNEQFF.